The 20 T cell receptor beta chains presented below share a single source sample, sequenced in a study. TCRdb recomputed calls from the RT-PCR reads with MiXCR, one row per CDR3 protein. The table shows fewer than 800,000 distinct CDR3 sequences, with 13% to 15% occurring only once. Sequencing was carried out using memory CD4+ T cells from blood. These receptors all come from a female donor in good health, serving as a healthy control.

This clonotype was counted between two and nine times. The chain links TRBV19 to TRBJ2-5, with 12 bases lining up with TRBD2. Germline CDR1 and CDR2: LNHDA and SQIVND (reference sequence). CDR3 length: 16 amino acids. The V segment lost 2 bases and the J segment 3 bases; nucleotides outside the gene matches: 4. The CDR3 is CASSISRLAGEETQYF. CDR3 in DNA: TGTGCCAGTAGTATATCCCGACTAGCGGGAGAAGAGACCCAGTACTTC.

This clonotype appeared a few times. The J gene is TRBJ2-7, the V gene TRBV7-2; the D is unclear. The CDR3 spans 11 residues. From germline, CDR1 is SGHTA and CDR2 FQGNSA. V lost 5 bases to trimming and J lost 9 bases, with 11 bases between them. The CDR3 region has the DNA TGTGCCAGCAGCCTCCGGGTTGGGCAGTACTTC. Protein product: CASSLRVGQYF.

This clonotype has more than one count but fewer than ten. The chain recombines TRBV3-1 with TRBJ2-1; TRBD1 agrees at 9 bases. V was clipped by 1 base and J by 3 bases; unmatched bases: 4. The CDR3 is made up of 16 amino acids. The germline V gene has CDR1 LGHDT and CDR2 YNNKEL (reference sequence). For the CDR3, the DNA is TGTGCCAGCAGCCAAGTAGGGGACAGGGACTACAATGAGCAGTTCTTC. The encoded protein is CASSQVGDRDYNEQFF.

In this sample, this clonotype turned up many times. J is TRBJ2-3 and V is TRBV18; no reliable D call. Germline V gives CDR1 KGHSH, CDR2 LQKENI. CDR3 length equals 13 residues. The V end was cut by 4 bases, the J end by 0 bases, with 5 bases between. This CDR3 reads CASSQSSTDTQYF. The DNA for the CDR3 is TGTGCCAGCTCACAATCGAGCACAGATACGCAGTATTTT.

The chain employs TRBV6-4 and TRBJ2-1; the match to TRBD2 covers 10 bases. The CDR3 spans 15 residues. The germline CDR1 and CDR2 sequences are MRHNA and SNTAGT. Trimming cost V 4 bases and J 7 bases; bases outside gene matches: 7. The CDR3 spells CASSVALAGPNEQFF. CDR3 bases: TGTGCCAGCAGTGTAGCACTAGCGGGACCAAATGAGCAGTTCTTC.

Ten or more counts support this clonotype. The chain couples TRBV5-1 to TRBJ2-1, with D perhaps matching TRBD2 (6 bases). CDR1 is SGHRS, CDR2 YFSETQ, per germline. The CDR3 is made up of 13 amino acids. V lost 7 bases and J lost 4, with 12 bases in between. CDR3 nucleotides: TGCGCCAGCGCAACGGGGACTTACAATGAGCAGTTCTTC. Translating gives CASATGTYNEQFF.

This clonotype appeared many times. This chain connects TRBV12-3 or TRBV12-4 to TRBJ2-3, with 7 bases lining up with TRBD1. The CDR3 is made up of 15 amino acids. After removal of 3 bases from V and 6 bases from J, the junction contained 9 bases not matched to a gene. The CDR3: CASSFLQGRRDTQYF. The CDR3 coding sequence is TGTGCCAGCAGTTTCTTACAGGGGCGGCGTGATACGCAGTATTTT.

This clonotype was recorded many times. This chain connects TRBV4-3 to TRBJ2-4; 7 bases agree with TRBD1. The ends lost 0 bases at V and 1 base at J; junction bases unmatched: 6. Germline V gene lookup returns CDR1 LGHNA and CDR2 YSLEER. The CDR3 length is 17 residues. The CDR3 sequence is CASSQDPGTEAKNIQYF. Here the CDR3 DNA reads TGCGCCAGCAGCCAAGATCCGGGGACAGAGGCCAAAAACATTCAGTACTTC.

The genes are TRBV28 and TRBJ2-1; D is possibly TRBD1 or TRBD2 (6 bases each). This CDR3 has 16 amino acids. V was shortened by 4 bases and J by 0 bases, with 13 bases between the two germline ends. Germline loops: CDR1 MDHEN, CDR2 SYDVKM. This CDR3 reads CASSSSGANSYNEQFF. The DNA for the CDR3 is TGTGCCAGCAGTTCCTCGGGGGCCAACTCCTACAATGAGCAGTTCTTC.

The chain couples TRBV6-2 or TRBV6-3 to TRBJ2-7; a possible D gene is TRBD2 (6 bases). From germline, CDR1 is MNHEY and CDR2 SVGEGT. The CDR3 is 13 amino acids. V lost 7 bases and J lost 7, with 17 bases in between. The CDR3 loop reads CASTRIPAGEQYF. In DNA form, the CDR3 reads TGTGCCAGCACCAGGATCCCGGCGGGGGAGCAGTACTTC.

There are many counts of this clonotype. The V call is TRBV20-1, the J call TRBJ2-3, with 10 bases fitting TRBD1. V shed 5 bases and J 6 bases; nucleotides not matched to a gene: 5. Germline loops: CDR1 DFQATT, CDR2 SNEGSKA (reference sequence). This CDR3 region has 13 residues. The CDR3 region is CSARRQGADTQYF. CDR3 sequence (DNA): TGCAGTGCTCGTAGACAGGGGGCTGATACGCAGTATTTT.

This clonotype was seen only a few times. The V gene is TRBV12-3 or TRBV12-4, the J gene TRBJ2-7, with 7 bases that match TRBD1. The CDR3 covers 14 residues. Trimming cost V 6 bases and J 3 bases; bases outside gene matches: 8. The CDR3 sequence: CASSKQGTYYEQYF. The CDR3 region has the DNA TGTGCCAGCAGCAAACAGGGGACCTACTACGAGCAGTACTTC.

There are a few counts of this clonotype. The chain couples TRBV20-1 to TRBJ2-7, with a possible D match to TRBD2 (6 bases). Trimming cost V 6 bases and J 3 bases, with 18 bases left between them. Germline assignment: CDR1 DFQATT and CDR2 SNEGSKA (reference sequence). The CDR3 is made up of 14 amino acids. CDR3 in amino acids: CSARPPGVLYEQYF. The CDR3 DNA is TGCAGTGCGCGACCTCCGGGGGTCCTCTACGAGCAGTACTTC.

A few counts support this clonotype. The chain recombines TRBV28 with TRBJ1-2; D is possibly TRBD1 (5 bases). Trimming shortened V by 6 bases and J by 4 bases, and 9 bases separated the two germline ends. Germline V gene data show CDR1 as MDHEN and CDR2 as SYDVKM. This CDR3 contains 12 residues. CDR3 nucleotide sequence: TGTGCCAGCAGAAATCAGGGCTATGGCTACACCTTC. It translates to CASRNQGYGYTF.

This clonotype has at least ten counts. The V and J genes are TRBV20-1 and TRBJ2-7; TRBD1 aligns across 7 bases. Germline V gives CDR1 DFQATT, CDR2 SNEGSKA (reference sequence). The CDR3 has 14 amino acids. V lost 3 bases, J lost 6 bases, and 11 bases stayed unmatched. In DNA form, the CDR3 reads TGCAGTGCTAGTGGGGACAGCCGCCCGTCCGAGCAGTACTTC. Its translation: CSASGDSRPSEQYF.

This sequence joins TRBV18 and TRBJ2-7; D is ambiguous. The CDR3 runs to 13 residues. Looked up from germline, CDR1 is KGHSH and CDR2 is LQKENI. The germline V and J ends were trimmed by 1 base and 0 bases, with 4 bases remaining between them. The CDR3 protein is CASSPRFSYEQYF. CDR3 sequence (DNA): TGTGCCAGCTCACCACGGTTCTCCTACGAGCAGTACTTC.

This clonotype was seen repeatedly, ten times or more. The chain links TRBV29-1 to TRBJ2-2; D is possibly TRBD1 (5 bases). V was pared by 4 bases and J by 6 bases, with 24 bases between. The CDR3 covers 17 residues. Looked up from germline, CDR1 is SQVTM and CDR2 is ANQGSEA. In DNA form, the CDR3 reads TGCAGCGTTGCCGCCCTAACGGACAACTTAGGGGCCGGGGAGCTGTTTTTT. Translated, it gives CSVAALTDNLGAGELFF.

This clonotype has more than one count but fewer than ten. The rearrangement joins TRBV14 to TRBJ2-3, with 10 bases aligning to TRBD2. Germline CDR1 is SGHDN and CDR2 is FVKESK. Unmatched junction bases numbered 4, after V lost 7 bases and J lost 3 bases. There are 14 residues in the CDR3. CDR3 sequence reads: CASTRSGRTDTQYF. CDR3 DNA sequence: TGTGCCAGCACCCGTAGCGGGAGGACAGATACGCAGTATTTT.

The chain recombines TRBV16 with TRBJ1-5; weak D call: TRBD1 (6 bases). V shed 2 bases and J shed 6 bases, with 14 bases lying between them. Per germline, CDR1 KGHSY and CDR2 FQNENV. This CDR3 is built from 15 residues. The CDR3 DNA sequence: TGTGCCAGCAGCCAAGGACAGCGGGACGCTCAGCCCCAGCATTTT. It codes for CASSQGQRDAQPQHF.

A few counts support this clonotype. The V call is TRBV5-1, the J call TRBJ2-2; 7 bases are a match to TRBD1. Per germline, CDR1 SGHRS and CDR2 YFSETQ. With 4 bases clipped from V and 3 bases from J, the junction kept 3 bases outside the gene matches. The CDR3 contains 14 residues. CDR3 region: CASSEGQYTGELFF. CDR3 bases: TGCGCCAGCAGCGAGGGACAGTACACCGGGGAGCTGTTTTTT.